The 12 T cell receptor beta chains below come from one sample, sequenced in a study of blood T cell repertoires in COVID-19. Repertoires were generated with immunoSEQ multiplex PCR, while TCRdb's copy carries only in-frame clones and drops some. Here the sample spans 180,000 or so clones, 89% being singletons. Source material: PBMCs or T cells enriched from blood (not recorded which). The origin of the receptors is a woman aged 35 to 49 with acute COVID-19.

The rearrangement links TRBV27 to TRBJ1-6, with TRBD1 matching over 7 bases. The CDR3 runs to 15 residues. Per the germline V gene, CDR1 is MNHEY and CDR2 is SMNVEV (reference sequence). With V trimmed by 8 bases and J by 7 bases, 11 bases remained unmatched. CDR3 DNA: TGTGCCAGCGGTGAACAGGGGTCGGGAAATTCACCCCTCCACTTT. This sequence encodes CASGEQGSGNSPLHF.

The chain employs TRBV3-1 (or the pseudogene TRBV3-2) and TRBJ1-2; TRBD1 might be the D (5 bases). V gave up 4 bases and J gave up 3 bases, with 9 bases separating them. This CDR3 is 13 amino acids long. The germline V gene encodes CDR1 LGHDT and CDR2 YNNKEL (reference sequence). Here the CDR3 reads CASSPIGDYGYTF. Written as DNA, the CDR3 is TGTGCCAGCAGCCCAATAGGGGACTATGGCTACACCTTC.

This clone showed up just a few times. The chain couples TRBV27 to TRBJ2-3; D is unresolved. The germline gives CDR1 MNHEY, CDR2 SMNVEV (reference sequence). The CDR3 sequence is 14 residues long. Deletions cut 6 bases from V and 4 bases from J, with 14 bases between. CDR3 nucleotides: TGTGCCAGCAGGCCGTTAAATGAGCCAGATACGCAGTATTTT. Encoded protein: CASRPLNEPDTQYF.

This clone was recorded once. The chain is built from TRBV2 and TRBJ1-5, with 11 bases lining up with TRBD1. Trimming took 6 bases from V and 4 from J; bases not matched to a gene: 8. The germline gives CDR1 SNHLY, CDR2 FYNNEI. This CDR3 is 16 amino acids long. CDR3 sequence: CASSAGQGVWNQPQHF. The CDR3 DNA reads TGTGCCAGCAGCGCGGGACAGGGGGTGTGGAATCAGCCCCAGCATTTT.

This chain links TRBV7-2 with TRBJ2-2; 8 nucleotides align to TRBD1. This CDR3 is 17 amino acids long. CDR1 is SGHTA, CDR2 FQGNSA, per germline. The J segment lost 0 bases and the V segment lost 5 bases, leaving 8 bases of the junction unmatched. CDR3 in DNA: TGTGCCAGCAGCCGCAAAGGACAGGGCCCGAACACCGGGGAGCTGTTTTTT. Amino acid sequence: CASSRKGQGPNTGELFF.

The J gene is TRBJ2-2, the V gene TRBV7-9; 13 bases fit TRBD2. CDR1 and CDR2 (germline): SEHNR, FQNEAQ (reference sequence). This CDR3 has 19 residues. After removal of 5 bases from V and 1 base from J, the junction contained 10 bases not matched to a gene. CDR3 in DNA: TGTGCCAGCAGCCCCCGGTCACTAGCGGGAGGGTTGAACACCGGGGAGCTGTTTTTT. This gives the protein CASSPRSLAGGLNTGELFF.

This chain uses TRBV27 with TRBJ1-2, with TRBD1 as a possible D gene (6 bases). The CDR3 extends over 13 amino acids. Trimming took 2 bases from V and 4 from J, leaving 8 bases between them. Germline CDR1 MNHEY, CDR2 SMNVEV (reference sequence). CDR3 amino acids: CASSLKDSYGYTF. In DNA form, the CDR3 reads TGTGCCAGCAGTTTAAAGGACAGCTATGGCTACACCTTC.

This chain links TRBV20-1 with TRBJ2-1, with 11 bases that match TRBD2. From germline, CDR1 is DFQATT and CDR2 SNEGSKA (reference sequence). The CDR3 has 14 residues. J lost 6 bases, V lost 6 bases, and 7 bases had no gene match. The CDR3 reads CSASSGGVRNEQFF. The DNA for the CDR3 is TGCAGTGCGAGTAGCGGGGGGGTCCGCAATGAGCAGTTCTTC.

The chain employs TRBV18 and TRBJ1-3, with 8 bases identical to TRBD1. Germline-derived CDR1 and CDR2 are KGHSH and LQKENI. The length of the CDR3 is 16 residues. V was pared by 5 bases and J by 0 bases, with 6 bases of the junction left unmatched. The CDR3 DNA is TGTGCCAGCTCAGACCCCGGACAGGGCTCTGGAAACACCATATATTTT. This sequence encodes CASSDPGQGSGNTIYF.

V is TRBV7-2 and J is TRBJ1-6; D may be TRBD1 (5 bases). CDR1 is SGHTA, CDR2 FQGNSA, per germline. Deletions cut 0 bases from V and 13 bases from J, with 10 bases between. This CDR3 spans 13 amino acids. The CDR3 reads CASSLAREGPLHF. The CDR3 nucleotides read TGTGCCAGCAGCTTAGCGAGGGAGGGGCCCCTCCACTTT.

The chain recombines TRBV7-2 with TRBJ2-2, with 9 bases lining up with TRBD1. Trimming removed 7 bases from V and 1 base from J; junction bases left unmatched: 7. The CDR3 contains 16 residues. CDR1 is SGHTA and CDR2 is FQGNSA in the germline V gene. The CDR3 nucleotides read TGTGCCAGCATCTCCGGGGGACAGGGGAACACCGGGGAGCTGTTTTTT. This sequence encodes CASISGGQGNTGELFF.

This chain links TRBV12-5 with TRBJ2-7; D is ambiguous. CDR3 length: 15 residues. CDR1 and CDR2 (germline): LGHNT, FRNRAP. The V end lost 5 bases, the J end lost 3 bases, and 17 bases lay between the germline ends. This CDR3 is CASGPPSGENYEQYF. The DNA for the CDR3 is TGTGCTAGTGGTCCCCCTTCCGGAGAGAACTACGAGCAGTACTTC.